These 28 T cell receptor beta chains were sequenced from one sample in a study of blood T cell repertoires in COVID-19. Measured with immunoSEQ multiplex PCR; TCRdb has only the in-frame clones, and not every one. The sample has some 200,000 clones; around 82% are singletons. The source material was peripheral blood. These receptor sequences come from a human donor with acute or convalescent COVID-19. The donor label of this sample is uncertain.

Of note for this clone: This CDR3 is also generated by other DNA sequences in the sample. The V and J genes are TRBV28 and TRBJ1-2; no definite D call. Germline assignment: CDR1 MDHEN and CDR2 SYDVKM. Trimming removed 4 bases from V and 7 bases from J, with 7 bases in between. The CDR3 runs to 11 residues. DNA for the CDR3: TGTGCCAGCAGTTCCCGGGTTGGCTACACCTTC. Residues: CASSSRVGYTF.

This clone was observed a single time. The chain links TRBV19 to TRBJ1-2; maybe TRBD1 (6 bases). Trimming shortened V by 5 bases and J by 4 bases, and 17 bases separated the two germline ends. CDR1 and CDR2 (germline): LNHDA, SQIVND (reference sequence). The CDR3 consists of 15 residues. Here the CDR3 DNA reads TGTGCCAGTAGTTCCCAGGGGATGATCGGCTATGGCTACACCTTC. Translating it yields CASSSQGMIGYGYTF.

J is TRBJ1-1 and V is TRBV4-1, with D possibly being TRBD1 (6 bases). The V end lost 0 bases, the J end lost 6 bases, and 14 bases lay between the germline ends. In germline, CDR1 is MGHRA, CDR2 YSYEKL. There are 15 residues in the CDR3. The CDR3 coding sequence is TGCGCCAGCAGCCAAGAATTAGGGGGGAGGGCTGAAGCTTTCTTT. Protein: CASSQELGGRAEAFF.

This rearrangement joins TRBV3-1 (or the pseudogene TRBV3-2) to TRBJ2-2, with 11 positions matching TRBD2. Germline assignment: CDR1 LGHDT and CDR2 YNNKEL (reference sequence). The CDR3 runs 16 residues. V lost 1 base and J lost 4; bases outside the gene matches: 2. CDR3 in DNA: TGTGCCAGCAGCCAAGGACTAGCGGGGTTCACCGGGGAGCTGTTTTTT. It is translated as CASSQGLAGFTGELFF.

The genes are TRBV6-5 and TRBJ2-2, with D hard to call. V was shortened by 6 bases and J by 5 bases, with 7 bases between the two germline ends. CDR1 is MNHEY and CDR2 is SVGAGI in the germline V gene. This CDR3 spans 12 amino acids. CDR3 residues: CASRVLTGELFF. CDR3 bases: TGTGCCAGCAGAGTACTAACCGGGGAGCTGTTTTTT.

This clone was seen a handful of times. V usage is TRBV7-9 and J usage is TRBJ2-1; D not resolved. There are 13 residues in the CDR3. V lost 1 base, J lost 15 bases, and 16 bases lay in between. The V gene's germline CDR1 is SEHNR and CDR2 FQNEAQ (reference sequence). The CDR3 spells CASSLDRPSVAFF. In DNA form, the CDR3 reads TGTGCCAGCAGCTTAGACCGGCCCTCGGTAGCGTTCTTC.

The chain is built from TRBV9 and TRBJ2-7; the match to TRBD1 covers 8 bases. V was clipped by 4 bases and J by 2 bases; unmatched bases: 2. Germline V lookup: CDR1 SGDLS, CDR2 YYNGEE. CDR3 length: 13 amino acids. This chain's CDR3 is CASSRQGPYEQYF. CDR3 in DNA: TGTGCCAGCAGCCGACAGGGGCCCTACGAGCAGTACTTC.

This rearrangement joins TRBV2 to TRBJ1-2; D may be TRBD1 (6 bases). CDR3 size: 12 residues. Trimming took off 11 bases at V and 0 bases at J, with 10 bases between the two ends. Looked up from germline, CDR1 is SNHLY and CDR2 is FYNNEI. The CDR3 bases are TGTGCCGGGGGCCCATCTAACTATGGCTACACCTTC. It codes for CAGGPSNYGYTF.

This clone occurred once. This chain joins TRBV30 and TRBJ2-4; 7 bases map to TRBD1. V shed 3 bases and J 1 base; nucleotides not matched to a gene: 0. This CDR3 is 13 amino acids long. The germline CDR1 and CDR2 sequences are GTSNPN and SVGIG (reference sequence). This CDR3 is CAWRDRAKNIQYF. CDR3 nucleotides: TGTGCCTGGAGGGACAGGGCCAAAAACATTCAGTACTTC.

The V and J genes are TRBV6-6 and TRBJ2-5; D ambiguous. The CDR3 contains 15 residues. Germline loops: CDR1 MNHNY, CDR2 SVGAGI (reference sequence). Deletions cut 6 bases from V and 2 bases from J, with 16 bases between. The CDR3 DNA follows: TGTGCCAGCAGCTACCCGCCGGCTAGACAAGAGACCCAGTACTTC. Encoded protein: CASSYPPARQETQYF.

The chain links TRBV5-5 to TRBJ2-3, with a weak D call TRBD2 (6 bases). This CDR3 contains 15 residues. Trimming stripped 0 bases from V and 0 bases from J, with 8 bases between. Germline loops: CDR1 SGHKS, CDR2 YYEKEE (reference sequence). The CDR3: CASSLGGESTDTQYF. Here the CDR3 DNA reads TGTGCCAGCAGCTTGGGCGGGGAAAGCACAGATACGCAGTATTTT.

This clone was detected only a few times. The chain is built from TRBV5-1 and TRBJ2-7; a weak D match, TRBD2 (5 bases). The CDR3 is made up of 16 amino acids. CDR1 SGHRS and CDR2 YFSETQ come from the germline V gene. V was shortened by 0 bases and J by 0 bases, with 13 bases between the two germline ends. The CDR3 loop is CASSLVGGLSSYEQYF. CDR3 in DNA: TGCGCCAGCAGCTTGGTCGGCGGACTCAGCTCCTACGAGCAGTACTTC.

This chain links TRBV28 with TRBJ2-3; the D gene is possibly TRBD2 (7 bases). Trimming shortened V by 2 bases and J by 3 bases, and 18 bases separated the two germline ends. This CDR3 comprises 17 residues. The germline CDR1 and CDR2 sequences are MDHEN and SYDVKM. DNA for the CDR3: TGTGCCAGCAGTTTAGGGGGCGGACTAGGGGTTACAGATACGCAGTATTTT. This sequence encodes CASSLGGGLGVTDTQYF.

This chain joins TRBV7-8 and TRBJ2-3; TRBD1 matches 11 bases. CDR1 is SGHVS, CDR2 FQNEAQ, per germline. The CDR3 contains 15 residues. After removal of 0 bases from V and 6 bases from J, the junction contained 2 bases not matched to a gene. As DNA, the CDR3 is TGTGCCAGCAGCTTAGCGGGACAGGGGGTTGATACGCAGTATTTT. Translated, it gives CASSLAGQGVDTQYF.

This clone has a handful of counts. The chain has TRBV5-4 and TRBJ1-3; tentative D call: TRBD1 (5 bases). The CDR3 covers 15 residues. The V gene's germline CDR1 is SGHNT and CDR2 YYREEE (reference sequence). V lost 0 bases and J 2 bases, leaving 9 bases between the germline ends. CDR3 sequence reads: CASSLDSGAGNTIYF. The CDR3 nucleotides read TGTGCCAGCAGCTTGGATTCGGGGGCTGGAAACACCATATATTTT.

The gene calls are TRBV3-1 (or the pseudogene TRBV3-2) and TRBJ2-3; the match to TRBD1 covers 8 bases. The CDR3 is 16 amino acids. The germline CDR1 and CDR2 sequences are LGHDT and YNNKEL (reference sequence). The trim removed 6 bases at V and 3 bases at J, leaving 11 bases unmatched. CDR3 DNA sequence: TGTGCCAGCAGTGTTTCGGACAGGGTAGTGACAGATACGCAGTATTTT. It encodes CASSVSDRVVTDTQYF.

As to this clone: Different DNA sequences within this sample yield the same CDR3. The genes are TRBV11-2 and TRBJ2-2, with D tentatively TRBD1 (5 bases). There are 15 residues in the CDR3. Deletions cut 5 bases from V and 3 bases from J, with 13 bases between. Germline V CDR1 and CDR2: SGHAT, FQNNGV. CDR3 bases: TGTGCCAGCAGCCCCTACAGGCCGGACACCGGGGAGCTGTTTTTT. It specifies CASSPYRPDTGELFF.

The rearrangement uses TRBV6-5 and TRBJ1-4, with D maybe TRBD1 (6 bases). Germline CDR1 is MNHEY and CDR2 is SVGAGI. V lost 2 bases to trimming and J lost 4 bases, with 8 bases between them. The CDR3 sequence is 14 residues long. The CDR3 sequence: CASSYGQFNEKLFF. The CDR3 coding sequence is TGTGCCAGCAGTTACGGACAGTTTAATGAAAAACTGTTTTTT.

This clone appeared a few times. This chain connects TRBV2 to TRBJ2-7, with 7 positions matching TRBD1. There are 13 residues in the CDR3. J gave up 3 bases and V 4 bases, and 3 bases lay outside the gene matches. Germline CDR1 and CDR2: SNHLY and FYNNEI. The CDR3 bases are TGTGCCAGCAGTGTGAACAGGGGCTACGAGCAGTACTTC. Protein sequence: CASSVNRGYEQYF.

V gene TRBV12-3 or TRBV12-4 combines with J gene TRBJ1-1; D not certain. This CDR3 region has 12 residues. V lost 6 bases to trimming and J lost 0 bases, with 5 bases between them. This CDR3 reads CASSHMNTEAFF. The CDR3 bases are TGTGCCAGCAGCCACATGAACACTGAAGCTTTCTTT.

CDR3 nucleotide sequence: TGTGCCAGCAGCTTAGGGAGCCCTGGGGGGATCTCCTACGAGCAGTACTTC. It specifies CASSLGSPGGISYEQYF. The chain carries TRBV7-6 and TRBJ2-7; D might be TRBD2 (6 bases). Trimming pared 1 base from V and 0 bases from J, leaving 16 bases between. Germline lookup yields CDR1 SGHVS and CDR2 FNYEAQ. CDR3 length equals 17 residues.

The chain is built from TRBV5-6 and TRBJ1-5; 7 bases align to TRBD1. Germline CDR1 reads SGHDT; CDR2 reads YYEEEE. The V and J ends lost 1 base and 1 base, in that order; junction bases with no gene match: 8. This CDR3 contains 17 residues. The CDR3 protein is CASSLRRGRDSNQPQHF. The CDR3 bases are TGTGCCAGCAGCTTGCGGAGGGGGCGGGACAGCAATCAGCCCCAGCATTTT.

The chain employs TRBV3-1 (or the pseudogene TRBV3-2) and TRBJ2-5; no firm D call. Germline lookup yields CDR1 LGHDT and CDR2 YNNKEL (reference sequence). V lost 4 bases to trimming and J lost 1 base, with 16 bases between them. The CDR3 totals 16 residues. As DNA, the CDR3 is TGTGCCAGCAGCCGTCCCTTCGATTCGGGCCAAGAGACCCAGTACTTC. Translation gives CASSRPFDSGQETQYF.

In its sample, this clone was seen a few times. The J gene is TRBJ1-5, the V gene TRBV3-1 (or the pseudogene TRBV3-2), with a tentative D call TRBD1 (5 bases). The germline V gene has CDR1 LGHDT and CDR2 YNNKEL (reference sequence). The V end was cut by 0 bases, the J end by 3 bases, with 9 bases between. This CDR3 is built from 15 residues. The CDR3 protein is CASSQDDSYNQPQHF. The CDR3, as DNA: TGTGCCAGCAGCCAAGATGACAGTTACAATCAGCCCCAGCATTTT.

The V and J genes are TRBV5-5 and TRBJ2-3, with a possible D match to TRBD2 (5 bases). The CDR3 is made up of 16 amino acids. Looked up from germline, CDR1 is SGHKS and CDR2 is YYEKEE (reference sequence). V lost 4 bases and J lost 0, with 15 bases in between. As DNA, the CDR3 is TGTGCCAGCAGCCTCCCCTTAGCGTTGAGCACAGATACGCAGTATTTT. It translates to CASSLPLALSTDTQYF.

This clone showed up just once. This chain links TRBV19 with TRBJ1-6; D is unclear. CDR3 length: 15 amino acids. The germline V gene encodes CDR1 LNHDA and CDR2 SQIVND (reference sequence). The germline V and J ends were trimmed by 2 bases and 8 bases, with 13 bases remaining between them. CDR3 bases: TGTGCCAGTAGTATAACTGCAGGAAAGGATTCACCCCTCCACTTT. It encodes CASSITAGKDSPLHF. Together with reference TRBV19 and TRBJ1-6, the CDR3 gives the full variable domain: DGGITQSPKYLFRKEGQNVTLSCEQNLNHDAMYWYRQDPGQGLRLIYYSQIVNDFQKGDIAEGYSVSREKKESFPLTVTSAQKNPTAFYLCASSITAGKDSPLHFGNGTRLTVT.

The V call is TRBV12-3 or TRBV12-4, the J call TRBJ1-1; 10 nucleotides agree with TRBD1. This CDR3 is built from 12 residues. J lost 9 bases, V lost 3 bases, and 1 base had no gene match. The CDR3 spells CASSFDRGQAFF. CDR3 DNA: TGTGCCAGCAGTTTCGACAGGGGGCAAGCTTTCTTT.

The chain joins TRBV5-8 to TRBJ2-2; 7 bases are a match to TRBD1. Germline-derived CDR1 and CDR2 are SGHTS and YDEGEE. V lost 0 bases and J lost 4; bases outside the gene matches: 3. This CDR3 is built from 15 residues. CDR3 residues: CASSLEGAGTGELFF. The CDR3 nucleotides read TGTGCCAGCAGCTTGGAGGGGGCGGGCACCGGGGAGCTGTTTTTT.